This TCR beta chain emerged from a study of cytomegalovirus exposure and HLA in healthy donors. The study's findings and limits: Some TCR beta chains (around 160 of them) were listed as cytomegalovirus-associated. When analyzed later, a missense DCLRE1C variant was found to be linked to TCR beta V- and J-gene trimming. Most of the TCR beta V segments (in an earlier analysis) were productive either about 87% or about 30% of the time.

The PCR made use of 60 Vbeta and 13 Jbeta primers. Generated by immunoSEQ multiplex PCR, the TCRdb table keeps only in-frame clones and is missing some. The profile shows 140,000 to 150,000 clones, around three quarters of them singletons. Each donor was healthy, and each was a bone marrow donor. This CDR3 spans 14 amino acids. Trimming cost V 7 bases and J 6 bases; bases outside gene matches: 8. CDR1 is SGHNT, CDR2 YYREEE, per germline (reference sequence). This clone was recorded once. What it binds is not known. The chain uses TRBV5-4 and TRBJ2-1; 9 bases are shared with TRBD2. This TCR derives from a middle-aged woman in good health and CMV-seropositive. Sequenced: PBMCs. CDR3: CASFLRGGANEQFF. CDR3 sequence (DNA): TGTGCCAGCTTCCTTCGCGGGGGGGCCAATGAGCAGTTCTTC.